The 21 T cell receptor beta chains below all came from one sample that was sequenced in a study of shared clonotypes between healthy human individuals. Sequenced by immunoSEQ multiplex PCR; TCRdb stores in-frame clones only, minus some. The repertoire includes around 500,000 clones, around 79% of them detected once, and around 13% sits in the top ten. Sequences were obtained from PBMCs. These receptors were collected from a woman in her 40s in good health. Some clones in this sample may be carry-over from other donors' samples.

V usage is TRBV5-6 and J usage is TRBJ2-5, with 15 bases identical to TRBD2. The end of the DNA is better explained by TRBJ2-7, so the J call may be wrong. The CDR3 is made up of 16 amino acids. The germline V gene has CDR1 SGHDT and CDR2 YYEEEE. CDR3 DNA: TGTGCCAGCAGCGCCGGACTAGCGGGAGGGACCTACGAGCAGTACTTC. The encoded protein is CASSAGLAGGTYEQYF.

The V gene is TRBV30, the J gene TRBJ2-3; D gene ambiguous. Germline V CDR1 and CDR2: GTSNPN, SVGIG (reference sequence). The CDR3 length is 14 residues. Trimming took 2 bases from V and 3 from J, leaving 12 bases between them. The CDR3 is CAWSIGHPTDTQYF. CDR3 in DNA: TGTGCCTGGAGTATTGGCCACCCGACAGATACGCAGTATTTT.

The chain couples TRBV29-1 to TRBJ2-5; TRBD2 is a possible D gene (5 bases). There are 11 residues in the CDR3. From germline, CDR1 is SQVTM and CDR2 ANQGSEA. The V and J ends lost 6 bases and 5 bases respectively, with 10 bases between them. DNA of the CDR3: TGCAGCGTCCGCAGAGGGGAGACCCAGTACTTC. This translates into CSVRRGETQYF.

This sequence joins TRBV28 and TRBJ1-1; 9 bases fit TRBD1. Trimming took 1 base from V and 1 from J; bases not matched to a gene: 7. CDR1 is MDHEN and CDR2 is SYDVKM in the germline V gene. The CDR3 has 17 amino acids. CDR3 loop: CASSLLGTGFENTEAFF. As DNA, the CDR3 is TGTGCCAGCAGTTTATTGGGGACAGGGTTTGAGAACACTGAAGCTTTCTTT.

The rearrangement links TRBV5-1 to TRBJ2-1, with D possibly being TRBD2 (5 bases). Germline V gene sequence: CDR1 SGHRS, CDR2 YFSETQ. V was pared by 0 bases and J by 0 bases, with 13 bases between. The CDR3 runs to 17 residues. For the CDR3, the DNA is TGCGCCAGCAGCTTGGCAAAGGGAGCGAGCTCCTACAATGAGCAGTTCTTC. This translates into CASSLAKGASSYNEQFF.

As to this clone: This sample includes further DNA sequences coding for the same CDR3. This chain uses TRBV29-1 with TRBJ1-1; the match to TRBD1 covers 8 bases. The trim removed 4 bases at V and 2 bases at J, leaving 3 bases unmatched. The germline V gene has CDR1 SQVTM and CDR2 ANQGSEA. The CDR3 is 13 residues long. CDR3 loop: CSVVGQGNTEAFF. CDR3 in DNA: TGCAGCGTTGTCGGACAGGGCAACACTGAAGCTTTCTTT.

This clone was observed a handful of times. The chain links TRBV5-3 to TRBJ2-1, with D uncertain. TRBV5-3 is recorded as an ORF, its role being uncertain. The V end lost 2 bases, the J end lost 4 bases, and 10 bases lay between the germline ends. This CDR3 has 14 residues. The CDR3 is CARSLVDTYNEQFF. The CDR3 nucleotides read TGTGCCAGAAGCTTAGTCGACACATACAATGAGCAGTTCTTC.

CDR3 sequence: CASSLESLAGATDTQYF. As DNA, the CDR3 is TGCGCCAGCAGCTTGGAGTCTCTAGCGGGGGCCACAGATACGCAGTATTTT. The chain has TRBV5-1 and TRBJ2-3; 10 bases fit TRBD2. This CDR3 region has 17 residues. Per germline, CDR1 SGHRS and CDR2 YFSETQ. J gave up 2 bases and V 0 bases, and 6 bases lay outside the gene matches.

With regard to this clone: Other DNA sequences in the same sample also yield this CDR3. The chain couples TRBV28 to TRBJ2-7; D uncertain. The ends were cut back, 4 bases at V and 3 bases at J, with 10 bases in the middle. CDR1 and CDR2 from the germline V gene are MDHEN and SYDVKM. There are 13 residues in the CDR3. CDR3 DNA sequence: TGTGCCAGCAGTTACGGGCCAAGCTACGAGCAGTACTTC. Its translation is CASSYGPSYEQYF.

V is TRBV2 and J is TRBJ1-5; D unresolved. Germline V gene lookup returns CDR1 SNHLY and CDR2 FYNNEI. The V end was cut by 8 bases, the J end by 4 bases, with 6 bases between. The length of the CDR3 is 11 residues. The CDR3: CASAENQPQHF. The CDR3 coding sequence is TGTGCCAGCGCCGAGAATCAGCCCCAGCATTTT.

V and J are TRBV10-3 and TRBJ1-2; D is undetermined. The CDR3 runs 12 residues. V dropped 5 bases and J dropped 8 bases, with 12 bases sitting between them. Germline assignment: CDR1 ENHRY and CDR2 SYGVKD. The CDR3 sequence is CAISPREEGYTF. Here the CDR3 DNA reads TGTGCCATCAGTCCGAGGGAGGAAGGCTACACCTTC.

This clone was observed at least ten times. Other nucleotide sequences in the sample specify the same CDR3. The chain carries TRBV14 and TRBJ2-7, with 7 bases identical to TRBD1. Unmatched junction bases numbered 6, after V lost 0 bases and J lost 10 bases. Germline loops: CDR1 SGHDN, CDR2 FVKESK. CDR3 size: 13 residues. CDR3 bases: TGTGCCAGCAGCCAAGAATTAGGGGACAGCCAGTACTTC. Translated: CASSQELGDSQYF. The whole variable domain, remainder taken from reference TRBV14 and TRBJ2-7, is EAGVTQFPSHSVIEKGQTVTLRCDPISGHDNLYWYRRVMGKEIKFLLHFVKESKQDESGMPNNRFLAERTGGTYSTLKVQPAELEDSGVYFCASSQELGDSQYFGPGTRLTVT.

This clone has at least ten counts. The rearrangement links TRBV4-1 to TRBJ2-4, with no clear D. Germline loops: CDR1 MGHRA, CDR2 YSYEKL. The CDR3 consists of 17 residues. The V end lost 4 bases, the J end lost 0 bases, and 16 bases lay between the germline ends. CDR3: CASSPVGSGRAKNIQYF. In DNA, the CDR3 is TGCGCCAGCAGCCCCGTGGGGTCCGGCCGAGCCAAAAACATTCAGTACTTC.

This rearrangement joins TRBV7-2 to TRBJ2-5; no firm D call. The CDR3 covers 13 residues. Trimming pared 6 bases from V and 4 bases from J, leaving 12 bases between. Germline V gene sequence: CDR1 SGHTA, CDR2 FQGNSA. CDR3 loop: CASRATPLETQYF. The DNA for the CDR3 is TGTGCCAGCAGGGCGACCCCCTTAGAGACCCAGTACTTC.

This chain joins TRBV6-5 and TRBJ2-2, with TRBD1 identical over 8 bases. This CDR3 is built from 15 residues. The V and J ends lost 6 bases and 4 bases, in that order; junction bases with no gene match: 7. Germline lookup yields CDR1 MNHEY and CDR2 SVGAGI. CDR3 protein: CASRSVTGATGELFF. DNA for the CDR3: TGTGCCAGCAGAAGTGTGACAGGGGCCACCGGGGAGCTGTTTTTT.

The chain has TRBV5-4 and TRBJ2-2; TRBD1 agrees at 8 bases. The V segment lost 4 bases and the J segment 2 bases; nucleotides outside the gene matches: 7. The V gene's germline CDR1 is SGHNT and CDR2 YYREEE (reference sequence). The length of the CDR3 is 16 residues. CDR3 protein: CASSPTGQANTGELFF. In DNA form, the CDR3 reads TGTGCCAGCAGCCCAACGGGACAGGCTAACACCGGGGAGCTGTTTTTT.

The table lists this clone with a few counts. The rearrangement links TRBV21-1 to TRBJ2-5; the table's D call, TRBD2, has no DNA check behind it. TRBV21-1 corresponds to a pseudogene. The CDR3 spans 14 residues. CDR3 DNA: TGTGCCAGCATACAGGGAGGGGTGGTGGAGACCCAGTACTTC. Encoded protein: CASIQGGVVETQYF.

The table lists this clone with a few counts. The rearrangement joins TRBV23-1 to TRBJ2-1, with TRBD1 identical over 7 bases. TRBV23-1 is flagged as an ORF with uncertain function. The CDR3 loop spans 16 amino acids. Unmatched junction bases numbered 10, after V lost 2 bases and J lost 6 bases. CDR3 nucleotides: TGCGCCAGCAGTCAAGCTCCGGGGACAGAGATCAATGAGCAGTTCTTC. Translating gives CASSQAPGTEINEQFF.

The chain recombines TRBV6-5 with TRBJ2-5; TRBD2 might be the D (6 bases). The CDR3 is made up of 16 amino acids. Trimming took 1 base from V and 2 from J, leaving 14 bases between them. Germline CDR1 is MNHEY and CDR2 is SVGAGI. CDR3 residues: CASSYYYGTAQETQYF. CDR3 coding DNA: TGTGCCAGCAGTTACTACTACGGGACTGCACAAGAGACCCAGTACTTC.

This sequence joins TRBV5-1 and TRBJ2-3; D is possibly TRBD2 (5 bases). The CDR3 has 16 amino acids. CDR1 and CDR2 from the germline V gene are SGHRS and YFSETQ. The V gene lost 1 base and the J gene lost 1 base, with 13 bases spanning the gap. CDR3 nucleotides: TGCGCCAGCAGCTTGCGGCAGCGGACGGGCACAGATACGCAGTATTTT. It translates to CASSLRQRTGTDTQYF.

This chain connects TRBV2 to TRBJ2-5; D may correspond to TRBD1 or TRBD2 (7 bases each). The CDR3 has 14 residues. CDR1 is SNHLY, CDR2 FYNNEI, per germline. V was shortened by 6 bases and J by 4 bases, with 15 bases between the two germline ends. This chain's CDR3 is CASSRARGGETQYF. The CDR3 coding sequence is TGTGCCAGCAGCAGAGCCAGGGGGGGAGAGACCCAGTACTTC.